The present entry profiles one T cell receptor beta chain with its context. The antigen remains undetermined. PCR primers comprised 60 Vbeta and 13 Jbeta primers. Here immunoSEQ multiplex PCR was the method, and the copy in TCRdb shows in-frame clones only, minus some. This sample has some 79,000 clones; 63% occur once, and the top ten carry 14% to 15%. The sample belongs to a study of cytomegalovirus exposure and HLA in healthy donors. Study-wide results and limits: Previous analysis showed most TCR beta V segments were productive about 90% or about 30% of the time. A later analysis revealed that TCR association rates differed between HLA loci, peaking at DRB1 and bottoming out at HLA-C.

V was clipped by 3 bases and J by 2 bases, with 13 bases between them. CDR1 and CDR2 from the germline V gene are MNHNS and SASEGT. The CDR3 length is 16 residues. The study sampled nominally healthy donors, though unrecorded immune exposures were likely. V and J are TRBV6-1 and TRBJ2-2; D may be TRBD2 (6 bases). Sequencing was carried out using PBMCs. The clonotype was recovered from a woman aged 40 to 49 in good health and CMV-seropositive. CDR3 protein: CASSDFGGANTGELFF. The CDR3 DNA reads TGTGCCAGCAGTGACTTTGGAGGGGCTAACACCGGGGAGCTGTTTTTT.